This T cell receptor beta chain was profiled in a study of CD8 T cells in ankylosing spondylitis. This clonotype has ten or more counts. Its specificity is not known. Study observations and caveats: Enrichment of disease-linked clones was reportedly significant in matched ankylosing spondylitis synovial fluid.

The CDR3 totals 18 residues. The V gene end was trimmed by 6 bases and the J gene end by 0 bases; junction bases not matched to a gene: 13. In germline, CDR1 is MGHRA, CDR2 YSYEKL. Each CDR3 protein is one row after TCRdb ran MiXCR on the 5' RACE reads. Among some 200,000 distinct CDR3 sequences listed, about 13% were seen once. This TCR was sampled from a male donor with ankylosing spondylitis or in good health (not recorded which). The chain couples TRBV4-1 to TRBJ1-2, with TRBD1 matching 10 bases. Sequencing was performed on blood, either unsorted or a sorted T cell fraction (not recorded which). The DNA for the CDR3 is TGCGCCAGCAGTGGGACAGGGGATTTAAGATGGGCTAACTATGGCTACACCTTC. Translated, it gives CASSGTGDLRWANYGYTF.